These 28 T cell receptor beta chains share one sample of origin, sequenced in a study of response to subunit inactivated influenza vaccine. TCRdb processed the RT-PCR reads anew with MiXCR; each CDR3 protein has one entry. The sample yields some 540,000 distinct CDR3 sequences, roughly a quarter seen once. This sample also appeared in a second study, on T cells expressing NK-cell markers. That work contributes: Making the TCR beta cDNA relied on 5'RACE template switching with UMIs.

The source was CD4+ T cells sorted from PBMCs, collected about 13 days after vaccination. The receptors come from a man aged 50 or older who received an inactivated influenza vaccine.

This chain uses TRBV6-1 with TRBJ2-7; TRBD1 is a possible D gene (5 bases). The ends were cut back, 5 bases at V and 5 bases at J, with 19 bases in the middle. This CDR3 has 15 residues. The germline V gene encodes CDR1 MNHNS and CDR2 SASEGT. The CDR3 loop reads CASSKPWGRGNEQYF. The CDR3, as DNA: TGTGCCAGCAGTAAACCTTGGGGAAGGGGAAACGAGCAGTACTTC.

V and J are TRBV5-1 and TRBJ2-7; TRBD1 matches 9 bases. The CDR3 covers 16 residues. The V segment lost 0 bases and the J segment 5 bases; nucleotides outside the gene matches: 9. Germline CDR1 SGHRS, CDR2 YFSETQ. CDR3 amino acids: CASSLAPAGQGHEQYF. The CDR3 DNA sequence: TGCGCCAGCAGCTTGGCGCCAGCGGGACAGGGACACGAGCAGTACTTC. The variable domain in full, completed from reference TRBV5-1 and TRBJ2-7, reads KAGVTQTPRYLIKTRGQQVTLSCSPISGHRSVSWYQQTPGQGLQFLFEYFSETQRNKGNFPGRFSGRQFSNSRSEMNVSTLELGDSALYLCASSLAPAGQGHEQYFGPGTRLTVT.

There are many counts of this clonotype. The chain employs TRBV5-1 and TRBJ2-2; unclear D gene. CDR3 length: 14 amino acids. Looked up from germline, CDR1 is SGHRS and CDR2 is YFSETQ. V lost 4 bases to trimming and J lost 2 bases, with 9 bases between them. The CDR3 spells CASSRGPNTGELFF. DNA for the CDR3: TGCGCCAGCAGCCGTGGCCCCAACACCGGGGAGCTGTTTTTT.

This clonotype was seen only a few times. The chain has TRBV6-1 and TRBJ1-5; tentatively, D is TRBD1 (6 bases). V lost 4 bases and J 11 bases, leaving 18 bases between the germline ends. The CDR3 loop spans 14 amino acids. Germline lookup yields CDR1 MNHNS and CDR2 SASEGT. The CDR3 region is CASSGGTPAGSQHF. CDR3 in DNA: TGTGCCAGCAGTGGGGGGACACCGGCTGGGTCCCAGCATTTT.

This clonotype was observed a handful of times. The chain uses TRBV5-5 and TRBJ2-1; TRBD2 matches 7 bases. The CDR3 is made up of 14 amino acids. The junction had 10 bases not matched to a gene; V was cut back by 6 bases and J by 7 bases. Germline CDR1 reads SGHKS; CDR2 reads YYEKEE (reference sequence). CDR3 sequence (DNA): TGTGCCAGCACGGCCTCGACGGGGGGAAATGAGCAGTTCTTC. Its translation: CASTASTGGNEQFF.

This chain uses TRBV19 with TRBJ1-1; a possible D gene is TRBD1 (6 bases). The CDR3 runs to 14 residues. Germline lookup yields CDR1 LNHDA and CDR2 SQIVND (reference sequence). Trimming pared 3 bases from V and 5 bases from J, leaving 13 bases between. CDR3 nucleotides: TGTGCCAGTAGTATGGTCGGGGGGCGGACTGAAGCTTTCTTT. It translates to CASSMVGGRTEAFF.

For this clonotype: One end of the junction is discordant with germline, which a read error may explain. The V gene is TRBV18, the J gene TRBJ2-3, with 8 bases identical to TRBD1. This CDR3 has 13 amino acids. Germline loops: CDR1 KGHSH, CDR2 LQKENI. CDR3 sequence (DNA): TGTGCCACGCTGGCAGGGGGCACCGATACGCAGTATTTT. Translation gives CATLAGGTDTQYF.

The chain is built from TRBV24-1 and TRBJ2-1; D gene unclear. CDR1 and CDR2 (germline): KGHDR, SFDVKD. The V end lost 1 base, the J end lost 2 bases, and 8 bases lay between the germline ends. CDR3 size: 15 residues. The CDR3: CATSDFSRPYNEQFF. The DNA for the CDR3 is TGTGCCACCAGTGATTTTTCGAGACCCTACAATGAGCAGTTCTTC.

The sample holds many counts of this clonotype. The chain has TRBV10-3 and TRBJ2-7; 11 bases map to TRBD1. Losses at the gene ends were 4 bases for V and 7 bases for J; bases not matched to a gene: 3. CDR1 and CDR2 from the germline V gene are ENHRY and SYGVKD. The CDR3 loop spans 13 amino acids. CDR3 loop: CAISVDRGREQYF. CDR3 bases: TGTGCCATCAGTGTGGACAGGGGGCGGGAGCAGTACTTC.

This chain joins TRBV20-1 and TRBJ2-3; 9 bases map to TRBD2. This CDR3 has 15 amino acids. Looked up from germline, CDR1 is DFQATT and CDR2 is SNEGSKA (reference sequence). The junction had 17 bases not matched to a gene; V was cut back by 6 bases and J by 10 bases. CDR3 in DNA: TGCAGTGCCCCGACGATCGCGGGGGGGGTTAGGTCGCAGTATTTT. It is translated as CSAPTIAGGVRSQYF.

The chain links TRBV28 to TRBJ1-6; no clear D. The germline V gene encodes CDR1 MDHEN and CDR2 SYDVKM. Trimming took off 6 bases at V and 10 bases at J, with 13 bases between the two ends. This CDR3 region has 13 residues. The CDR3 reads CASSQLRQSPLHF. In nucleotides, the CDR3 is TGTGCCAGCAGCCAACTGCGTCAGTCACCCCTCCACTTT.

V gene TRBV20-1 combines with J gene TRBJ1-2; TRBD1 is a possible D gene (6 bases). The CDR3 is made up of 14 amino acids. CDR1 is DFQATT and CDR2 is SNEGSKA in the germline V gene (reference sequence). V lost 0 bases to trimming and J lost 6 bases, with 14 bases between them. The CDR3 is CSARDGNRVHGYTF. In DNA form, the CDR3 reads TGCAGTGCTAGAGATGGGAACAGGGTCCATGGCTACACCTTC.

The chain recombines TRBV29-1 with TRBJ2-5; D not resolved. V was trimmed by 7 bases and J by 5 bases, leaving 8 bases between them. The CDR3 contains 10 residues. Germline V gene sequence: CDR1 SQVTM, CDR2 ANQGSEA. The CDR3: CSASLETQYF. CDR3 nucleotides: TGCAGCGCCTCCCTGGAGACCCAGTACTTC.

The table lists this clonotype with a few counts. V usage is TRBV5-1 and J usage is TRBJ1-4, with D unresolved. Trimming cost V 0 bases and J 3 bases, with 3 bases left between them. Germline lookup yields CDR1 SGHRS and CDR2 YFSETQ. This CDR3 comprises 13 residues. CDR3 residues: CASSLASNEKLFF. The CDR3, as DNA: TGCGCCAGCAGCTTGGCTTCTAATGAAAAACTGTTTTTT.

This clonotype was seen more than once but under ten times. J is TRBJ1-6 and V is TRBV15, with a possible D match to TRBD1 (5 bases). Germline V gene data show CDR1 as LNHNV and CDR2 as YYDKDF (reference sequence). Trimming removed 0 bases at V and 3 bases at J, with 27 bases between. The CDR3 runs 22 residues. The CDR3 protein is CATSRDGQPEPGTSFYNSPLHF. Written as DNA, the CDR3 is TGTGCCACCAGCAGAGATGGGCAGCCAGAACCAGGGACCTCCTTCTATAATTCACCCCTCCACTTT.

This clonotype was picked up a small number of times. This rearrangement joins TRBV27 to TRBJ1-1; 8 bases are a match to TRBD1. V was clipped by 6 bases and J by 7 bases; unmatched bases: 16. The CDR3 loop spans 16 amino acids. Germline CDR1 MNHEY, CDR2 SMNVEV (reference sequence). CDR3 loop: CASSEIRAGGRGEAFF. The DNA of the CDR3 is TGTGCCAGCAGCGAGATCCGGGCAGGGGGCAGGGGTGAAGCTTTCTTT.

This clonotype was seen more than once but under ten times. V gene TRBV20-1 combines with J gene TRBJ2-5; 8 nucleotides line up with TRBD1. Germline V gives CDR1 DFQATT, CDR2 SNEGSKA (reference sequence). V shed 0 bases and J 6 bases; nucleotides not matched to a gene: 15. The CDR3 covers 17 residues. Written as DNA, the CDR3 is TGCAGTGCTAGAGATCATGCTGTGGGACAGGATAGAAAGACCCAGTACTTC. Its protein is CSARDHAVGQDRKTQYF.

This clonotype was found a few times. The gene calls are TRBV10-3 and TRBJ2-1; 9 nucleotides agree with TRBD1. Germline V gives CDR1 ENHRY, CDR2 SYGVKD. The CDR3 runs to 15 residues. The V segment lost 0 bases and the J segment 4 bases; nucleotides outside the gene matches: 1. CDR3 DNA: TGTGCCATCAGTGAGTCGGGACAGGGATACAATGAGCAGTTCTTC. It yields the protein CAISESGQGYNEQFF.

J is TRBJ1-5 and V is TRBV6-5, with a tentative D call TRBD1 (5 bases). V was trimmed by 0 bases and J by 7 bases, leaving 19 bases between them. Looked up from germline, CDR1 is MNHEY and CDR2 is SVGAGI. CDR3 length: 17 amino acids. The CDR3 DNA reads as TGTGCCAGCAGTTACTCAGGCAGGGACCGATGGAAGCAGCCCCAGCATTTT. It specifies CASSYSGRDRWKQPQHF.

This clonotype has only a few counts. This chain connects TRBV4-3 to TRBJ2-7; D remains unclear. CDR3 size: 14 residues. The V and J ends lost 2 bases and 4 bases respectively, with 12 bases between them. Germline V gives CDR1 LGHNA, CDR2 YSLEER. Here the CDR3 DNA reads TGCGCCAGCAGCCAATCCCTAACCGGATACGAGCAGTACTTC. Its translation: CASSQSLTGYEQYF.

V usage is TRBV20-1 and J usage is TRBJ2-7; possibly TRBD1 for D (8 bases). Deletions cut 6 bases from V and 6 bases from J, with 18 bases between. The CDR3 runs 13 residues. Germline V lookup: CDR1 DFQATT, CDR2 SNEGSKA (reference sequence). The CDR3 spells CSAQAGQVGEQYF. DNA for the CDR3: TGCAGTGCACAAGCGGGACAGGTGGGCGAGCAGTACTTC.

This rearrangement joins TRBV7-9 to TRBJ2-7; D gene ambiguous. Germline CDR1 and CDR2: SEHNR and FQNEAQ (reference sequence). Trimming took off 4 bases at V and 1 base at J, with 8 bases between the two ends. CDR3 length: 13 residues. Here the CDR3 reads CASSSRGSYEQYF. The CDR3 DNA follows: TGTGCCAGCAGCTCCAGAGGTTCCTACGAGCAGTACTTC.

This chain connects TRBV28 to TRBJ2-5; the match to TRBD1 covers 10 bases. J was trimmed by 4 bases and V by 7 bases; bases with no gene match: 15. CDR3 length: 17 residues. Germline CDR1 and CDR2: MDHEN and SYDVKM. The CDR3 reads CASTRAGTGAIGETQYF. The CDR3 DNA sequence: TGTGCCAGCACCAGAGCCGGGACAGGGGCGATAGGAGAGACCCAGTACTTC.

The chain combines TRBV20-1 with TRBJ2-1, with TRBD2 matching over 14 bases. V lost 2 bases, J lost 4 bases, and 7 bases stayed unmatched. The length of the CDR3 is 17 residues. Germline values: CDR1 DFQATT, CDR2 SNEGSKA (reference sequence). The CDR3 is CSARSGLAGGSYNEQFF. CDR3 nucleotides: TGCAGTGCTAGATCCGGACTAGCGGGGGGTTCTTACAATGAGCAGTTCTTC.

V is TRBV29-1 and J is TRBJ1-2; D is possibly TRBD1 (6 bases). The V gene lost 0 bases and the J gene lost 2 bases, with 16 bases spanning the gap. Germline V gene data show CDR1 as SQVTM and CDR2 as ANQGSEA. This CDR3 region has 16 residues. This CDR3 reads CSVEDAWGGANYGYTF. The CDR3 DNA reads as TGCAGCGTTGAAGACGCCTGGGGGGGGGCAAACTATGGCTACACCTTC.

This clonotype was found many times. One end of the junction fails to match germline, which may point to a read error. J is TRBJ1-2 and V is TRBV4-3; tentatively, D is TRBD1 (5 bases). Germline-derived CDR1 and CDR2 are LGHNA and YSLEER. The CDR3 is made up of 11 amino acids. CDR3 sequence: CASSQGYGYTF. In DNA, the CDR3 is TGTGCCAGCAGTCAGGGATATGGCTACACCTTC.

This clonotype was counted between two and nine times. Sequence at one end of the junction differs from germline and may be a read error. V usage is TRBV20-1 and J usage is TRBJ2-1; weak D call: TRBD1 (5 bases). Germline values: CDR1 DFQATT, CDR2 SNEGSKA (reference sequence). The CDR3 covers 17 residues. The DNA of the CDR3 is TGCTGTGCTAGAGATCGTTTATCAGGGAAGTCCTACAATGAGCAGTTCTTC. Amino acids: CCARDRLSGKSYNEQFF.

This clonotype was seen only a few times. V and J are TRBV4-3 and TRBJ2-4, with unresolved D. V was shortened by 0 bases and J by 10 bases, with 10 bases between the two germline ends. This CDR3 has 13 residues. Germline CDR1 LGHNA, CDR2 YSLEER. The DNA for the CDR3 is TGCGCCAGCAGCCAAGATCGTCAGCAAATTCAGTACTTC. Its translation is CASSQDRQQIQYF.